This paragraph covers one T cell receptor (beta chain) sequence. The target antigen is unknown. The germline gives CDR1 MNHEY, CDR2 SVGAGI. With 4 bases removed from V and 9 bases from J, the gap between germline ends came to 13 bases. The CDR3 consists of 12 residues. The data were taken from a study of Tregs in tolerant kidney transplant recipients. TCRdb's table, derived via immunoSEQ multiplex PCR, lists solely in-frame clones and lacks some. The sample holds around 78,000 clones; roughly 90% are singletons and the top ten take 0.34%. General study findings and limits: Findings come from small patient numbers and require larger validation.

Unstimulated Tregs (CD4+CD25+CD127-) and CD4+CD25- non-Tregs were sorted from PBMCs. An overnight rest at 37°C with 200 IU/ml IL-2 preceded regulatory T cell sorting from thawed PBMCs. This clonotype was sampled from a human donor who received a combined kidney and bone marrow transplant. V is TRBV6-5 and J is TRBJ2-7; D remains ambiguous. Sample: Tregs from blood, taken before the transplant. Written as DNA, the CDR3 is TGTGCCAGCAGTTCCCCGACTTCAGGGCAGTACTTC. This codes for CASSSPTSGQYF.